Listed here are 30 T cell receptor beta chains from one sample, sequenced in a study of identical twins (dated by TCRdb to 2016 to 2017). Library preparation was by 5' RACE. Sequencing used an Illumina HiSeq 2000. Clones were called with MiXCR by TCRdb after fastp trimmed the public reads at Q25, and only in-frame beta chains were retained. Duplicate CDR3 protein sequences are folded into a single record with the most common DNA and genes. This sample has under 900,000 distinct CDR3 sequences in its table, and 12% of those were observed once. Clones ranked in the top ten supply under 2% of the sample. These data were also reused for a study on yellow fever vaccine responses in identical twins.

The sample consisted of PBMCs. These receptors were taken from a woman aged 18-29 years in good health.

In this sample, this clonotype turned up many times. The chain recombines TRBV2 with TRBJ2-1; no firm D call. Germline V gene lookup returns CDR1 SNHLY and CDR2 FYNNEI. The CDR3 consists of 15 residues. V was pared by 5 bases and J by 0 bases, with 11 bases between. CDR3 amino acids: CASSLVSSSYNEQFF. CDR3 bases: TGTGCCAGCAGTCTTGTTTCTAGCTCCTACAATGAGCAGTTCTTC.

This clonotype was observed a few times. The DNA of the CDR3 is TGTGCCAGTAGTATAATTTCAGGGAACACAGATACGCAGTATTTT. Residues: CASSIISGNTDTQYF. The chain recombines TRBV19 with TRBJ2-3, with D maybe TRBD1 (5 bases). V was pared by 2 bases and J by 2 bases, with 11 bases between. Germline CDR1 is LNHDA and CDR2 is SQIVND (reference sequence). This CDR3 contains 15 residues.

This sequence joins TRBV5-5 and TRBJ2-7; perhaps TRBD2 as D (5 bases). This CDR3 spans 16 amino acids. Trimming removed 3 bases at V and 3 bases at J, with 19 bases between. Looked up from germline, CDR1 is SGHKS and CDR2 is YYEKEE (reference sequence). The CDR3 region is CASSSAQEVNYYEQYF. CDR3 in DNA: TGTGCCAGCAGCTCCGCTCAGGAGGTGAACTACTACGAGCAGTACTTC.

The chain links TRBV11-2 to TRBJ2-5; 7 bases are a match to TRBD2. Germline-derived CDR1 and CDR2 are SGHAT and FQNNGV. The CDR3 extends over 17 amino acids. V shed 5 bases and J 1 base; nucleotides not matched to a gene: 13. CDR3 DNA sequence: TGTGCCAGCAGCCCATACAGGACACCGGGGGGCCAAGAGACCCAGTACTTC. This encodes CASSPYRTPGGQETQYF.

Many counts were recorded for this clonotype. The gene calls are TRBV5-1 and TRBJ2-1; TRBD1 agrees at 7 bases. The junction had 3 bases not matched to a gene; V was cut back by 3 bases and J by 0 bases. The length of the CDR3 is 15 residues. The V gene's germline CDR1 is SGHRS and CDR2 YFSETQ. In nucleotides, the CDR3 is TGCGCCAGCAGCTCGGGGACAGCCTCCTACAATGAGCAGTTCTTC. It yields the protein CASSSGTASYNEQFF. Using reference TRBV5-1 and TRBJ2-1 for the parts outside the CDR3, the full variable domain is KAGVTQTPRYLIKTRGQQVTLSCSPISGHRSVSWYQQTPGQGLQFLFEYFSETQRNKGNFPGRFSGRQFSNSRSEMNVSTLELGDSALYLCASSSGTASYNEQFFGPGTRLTVL.

This clonotype has a handful of counts. The genes are TRBV28 and TRBJ2-4, with D perhaps given as TRBD1 or TRBD2 (5 bases each). CDR1 and CDR2 (germline): MDHEN, SYDVKM. This CDR3 region has 16 residues. V lost 10 bases, J lost 0 bases, and 19 bases lay in between. The CDR3 here is CATGAEPYLAKNIQYF. The CDR3 DNA sequence: TGTGCCACCGGGGCCGAACCCTATTTAGCCAAAAACATTCAGTACTTC.

There are a few counts of this clonotype. This chain links TRBV4-2 with TRBJ2-3; 14 bases match TRBD2. Germline CDR1 is LGHNA and CDR2 is YNFKEQ. The CDR3 runs 18 residues. With 3 bases clipped from V and 5 bases from J, the junction kept 10 bases outside the gene matches. The CDR3 DNA reads TGTGCCAGCAGCCACTACCCGGGACTAGCGGGAGTGGTAGATACGCAGTATTTT. Translated, it gives CASSHYPGLAGVVDTQYF.

This clonotype has only one observation. Being one base from a much bigger clone, this may be a read error. For the CDR3, the DNA is TGTGCCAGTAGTATTCGCGGGAACACTGCAGCTTTCTTT. This sequence encodes CASSIRGNTAAFF. The chain joins TRBV19 to TRBJ1-1; D gene unclear. Germline V gene data show CDR1 as LNHDA and CDR2 as SQIVND (reference sequence). The CDR3 spans 13 residues. Using reference TRBV19 and TRBJ1-1 for the parts outside the CDR3, the full variable domain is DGGITQSPKYLFRKEGQNVTLSCEQNLNHDAMYWYRQDPGQGLRLIYYSQIVNDFQKGDIAEGYSVSREKKESFPLTVTSAQKNPTAFYLCASSIRGNTAAFFGQGTRLTVV.

This chain joins TRBV2 and TRBJ2-3, with unresolved D. Germline CDR1 SNHLY, CDR2 FYNNEI. Trimming cost V 2 bases and J 4 bases, with 13 bases left between them. The CDR3 has 15 amino acids. The CDR3 reads CASSESSPGADTQYF. Written as DNA, the CDR3 is TGTGCCAGCAGTGAAAGTTCGCCAGGCGCAGATACGCAGTATTTT. Filled out from reference TRBV2 and TRBJ2-3, the complete variable domain reads EPEVTQTPSHQVTQMGQEVILRCVPISNHLYFYWYRQILGQKVEFLVSFYNNEISEKSEIFDDQFSVERPDGSNFTLKIRSTKLEDSAMYFCASSESSPGADTQYFGPGTRLTVL.

A few counts support this clonotype. The chain links TRBV19 to TRBJ2-2, with D perhaps TRBD1 (6 bases). V lost 5 bases, J lost 2 bases, and 18 bases lay in between. This CDR3 spans 17 amino acids. The germline gives CDR1 LNHDA, CDR2 SQIVND (reference sequence). As DNA, the CDR3 is TGTGCCAGTAGTTCCCACCCTGGACAGATAAACACCGGGGAGCTGTTTTTT. Its translation is CASSSHPGQINTGELFF.

The J gene is TRBJ1-2, the V gene TRBV29-1, with TRBD1 identical over 8 bases. V dropped 4 bases and J dropped 3; count of bases not matched to a gene: 7. The CDR3 extends over 14 amino acids. Germline lookup yields CDR1 SQVTM and CDR2 ANQGSEA. The CDR3: CSVVGAGGDYGYTF. CDR3 DNA: TGCAGCGTTGTGGGGGCAGGGGGCGACTATGGCTACACCTTC. The variable domain in full, with the rest retrieved from reference TRBV29-1 and TRBJ1-2, is SAVISQKPSRDICQRGTSLTIQCQVDSQVTMMFWYRQQPGQSLTLIATANQGSEATYESGFVIDKFPISRPNLTFSTLTVSNMSPEDSSIYLCSVVGAGGDYGYTFGSGTRLTVV.

The chain combines TRBV10-1 with TRBJ2-2; D remains unclear. The V gene lost 5 bases and the J gene lost 4 bases, with 8 bases spanning the gap. This CDR3 comprises 13 residues. Germline CDR1 and CDR2: WNHNN and SYGVQD (reference sequence). CDR3: CASSTQATGELFF. Written as DNA, the CDR3 is TGCGCCAGCAGTACGCAGGCCACCGGGGAGCTGTTTTTT.

This clonotype was detected once. The chain combines TRBV20-1 with TRBJ1-6, with TRBD1 identical over 7 bases. Losses at the gene ends were 0 bases for V and 0 bases for J; bases not matched to a gene: 14. The CDR3 loop spans 20 amino acids. The V gene's germline CDR1 is DFQATT and CDR2 SNEGSKA (reference sequence). This CDR3 is CSAREASLTGTSSYNSPLHF. For the CDR3, the DNA is TGCAGTGCTAGAGAGGCCTCTTTGACAGGGACTAGCTCCTATAATTCACCCCTCCACTTT.

This clonotype has ten or more counts. The chain is built from TRBV28 and TRBJ2-1; TRBD2 aligns across 8 bases. Germline assignment: CDR1 MDHEN and CDR2 SYDVKM. V trimming: 6 bases; J trimming: 9 bases; junction bases outside the gene matches: 1. The CDR3 runs to 11 residues. The chain's CDR3 is CASRAGVEQFF. CDR3 bases: TGTGCCAGCAGAGCGGGGGTTGAGCAGTTCTTC.

As for this clonotype: This clone may be a read error of a much larger clone one base away. The chain couples TRBV7-2 to TRBJ2-2, with 7 bases aligning to TRBD1. Germline assignment: CDR1 SGHTA and CDR2 FQGNSA. The CDR3 runs to 13 residues. The J segment lost 5 bases and the V segment lost 4 bases, leaving 1 base of the junction unmatched. DNA of the CDR3: TGTGCCAGCAGCTCGGGACAGACCGGGGAGCTGTTTTTT. It codes for CASSSGQTGELFF.

This clonotype has a count of ten or more. The rearrangement uses TRBV5-1 and TRBJ2-1, with a possible D match to TRBD2 (5 bases). Trimming took 6 bases from V and 10 from J, leaving 11 bases between them. CDR1 and CDR2 (germline): SGHRS, YFSETQ. The CDR3 runs 11 residues. CDR3 protein: CASTTSGEQFF. The CDR3 nucleotides read TGCGCCAGCACAACCTCGGGGGAGCAGTTCTTC.

This clonotype has only a few counts. This chain links TRBV20-1 with TRBJ2-3; 8 nucleotides line up with TRBD1. From germline, CDR1 is DFQATT and CDR2 SNEGSKA (reference sequence). Trimming at V came to 4 bases and at J to 4 bases, leaving 19 bases not matched to a gene. CDR3 length: 18 amino acids. CDR3: CSATTTLSSRQGSDTQYF. The CDR3 coding sequence is TGCAGTGCTACGACCACCCTTTCTTCCCGACAGGGGTCAGATACGCAGTATTTT.

This clonotype was observed a handful of times. V is TRBV7-9 and J is TRBJ2-2, with D maybe TRBD2 (6 bases). The ends were cut back, 4 bases at V and 4 bases at J, with 10 bases in the middle. The germline V gene encodes CDR1 SEHNR and CDR2 FQNEAQ (reference sequence). The CDR3 is 14 residues long. CDR3: CASSSGRSTGELFF. The DNA of the CDR3 is TGTGCCAGCAGCTCAGGGAGGAGCACCGGGGAGCTGTTTTTT. Variable domain in full (rest from reference TRBV7-9 and TRBJ2-2): DTGVSQNPRHKITKRGQNVTFRCDPISEHNRLYWYRQTLGQGPEFLTYFQNEAQLEKSRLLSDRFSAERPKGSFSTLEIQRTEQGDSAMYLCASSSGRSTGELFFGEGSRLTVL.

This clonotype was seen a few times. The V call is TRBV6-5, the J call TRBJ1-4, with 8 bases lining up with TRBD1. Germline V lookup: CDR1 MNHEY, CDR2 SVGAGI. V lost 2 bases, J lost 4 bases, and 3 bases stayed unmatched. CDR3 length equals 15 residues. The CDR3 region has the DNA TGTGCCAGCAGTTACGGGACAGGAGTTAATGAAAAACTGTTTTTT. Its protein product is CASSYGTGVNEKLFF.

CDR3 protein: CSVEFRAGDTQYF. The CDR3 region has the DNA TGCAGCGTTGAGTTCCGGGCTGGAGATACGCAGTATTTT. The V gene is TRBV29-1, the J gene TRBJ2-3, with unresolved D. The CDR3 is 13 residues long. In germline, CDR1 is SQVTM, CDR2 ANQGSEA. V was pared by 3 bases and J by 5 bases, with 12 bases between.

This clonotype appeared a few times. The J gene is TRBJ2-7, the V gene TRBV12-3 or TRBV12-4; D gene unclear. V was pared by 5 bases and J by 3 bases, with 8 bases between. This CDR3 is 12 amino acids long. The CDR3 nucleotides are TGTGCCAGCAGTCCCCTGGTCTACGAGCAGTACTTC. This translates into CASSPLVYEQYF.

V gene TRBV7-2 combines with J gene TRBJ1-2, with D possibly TRBD1 on 5 matching bases. The CDR3 spans 15 residues. CDR1 is SGHTA and CDR2 is FQGNSA in the germline V gene. V was clipped by 2 bases and J by 5 bases, with 15 bases between them. The CDR3 protein is CASSLIRGASYGYTF. CDR3 DNA: TGTGCCAGCAGCTTAATTAGAGGGGCGTCGTATGGCTACACCTTC.

This clonotype was observed many times. The chain has TRBV12-3 or TRBV12-4 and TRBJ2-2; tentative D call: TRBD2 (5 bases). The germline V and J ends were trimmed by 3 bases and 4 bases, with 6 bases remaining between them. The CDR3 is 13 residues long. CDR3 amino acids: CASSLGATGELFF. The CDR3 region has the DNA TGTGCCAGCAGTTTGGGAGCCACCGGGGAGCTGTTTTTT.

The genes are TRBV20-1 and TRBJ2-2; TRBD1 aligns across 9 bases. The germline CDR1 and CDR2 sequences are DFQATT and SNEGSKA (reference sequence). V gave up 0 bases and J gave up 5 bases; unmatched junction bases: 10. This CDR3 spans 17 amino acids. The CDR3 bases are TGCAGTGCTAGAGATCTGGGACAGGGTGGGAAGACCGGGGAGCTGTTTTTT. The encoded protein is CSARDLGQGGKTGELFF.

V usage is TRBV5-1 and J usage is TRBJ2-1; D is possibly TRBD1 (6 bases). The germline gives CDR1 SGHRS, CDR2 YFSETQ. V dropped 1 base and J dropped 8 bases, with 13 bases sitting between them. The CDR3 has 14 amino acids. This chain's CDR3 is CASSLKGEVYEQFF. The CDR3 DNA follows: TGCGCCAGCAGCTTGAAGGGGGAAGTCTATGAGCAGTTCTTC.

The rearrangement joins TRBV12-3 or TRBV12-4 to TRBJ2-2; 9 bases agree with TRBD2. This CDR3 has 16 residues. V was pared by 7 bases and J by 4 bases, with 10 bases of the junction left unmatched. The CDR3 loop is CASTRGLAGTTGELFF. In DNA, the CDR3 is TGTGCCAGCACCCGAGGTCTAGCGGGGACCACCGGGGAGCTGTTTTTT.

The chain joins TRBV6-5 to TRBJ1-1; D call uncertain. Trimming pared 10 bases from V and 4 bases from J, leaving 16 bases between. Germline V CDR1 and CDR2: MNHEY, SVGAGI. CDR3 length: 13 residues. CDR3 loop: CATLLHPATEAFF. The CDR3 DNA reads as TGTGCCACCCTACTTCACCCGGCCACTGAAGCTTTCTTT.

The chain carries TRBV18 and TRBJ2-4; no reliable D call. V was clipped by 3 bases and J by 0 bases, with 12 bases between them. The germline V gene has CDR1 KGHSH and CDR2 LQKENI. The CDR3 runs to 16 residues. DNA of the CDR3: TGTGCCAGCTCACCTATACCGAGACTAGCCAAAAACATTCAGTACTTC. Translated: CASSPIPRLAKNIQYF. Combining the CDR3 with reference TRBV18 and TRBJ2-4 gives the whole variable domain NAGVMQNPRHLVRRRGQEARLRCSPMKGHSHVYWYRQLPEEGLKFMVYLQKENIIDESGMPKERFSAEFPKEGPSILRIQQVVRGDSAAYFCASSPIPRLAKNIQYFGAGTRLSVL.

This clonotype occurred many times. The chain employs TRBV12-3 or TRBV12-4 and TRBJ1-1; unclear D gene. The CDR3 has 13 amino acids. With 7 bases removed from V and 4 bases from J, the gap between germline ends came to 13 bases. CDR3 nucleotide sequence: TGTGCCAGCACCCCCGGGGTGAGCACTGAAGCTTTCTTT. Protein: CASTPGVSTEAFF.

This clonotype was counted ten times or more. This rearrangement joins TRBV4-1 to TRBJ2-7, with D perhaps TRBD1 or TRBD2 (6 bases each). CDR3 length: 18 amino acids. Germline CDR1 is MGHRA and CDR2 is YSYEKL. Trimming took 2 bases from V and 8 from J, leaving 28 bases between them. The CDR3 here is CASSQSYGGGTAAYKQYF. DNA of the CDR3: TGCGCCAGCAGCCAATCATATGGGGGCGGGACCGCCGCTTACAAGCAGTACTTC.